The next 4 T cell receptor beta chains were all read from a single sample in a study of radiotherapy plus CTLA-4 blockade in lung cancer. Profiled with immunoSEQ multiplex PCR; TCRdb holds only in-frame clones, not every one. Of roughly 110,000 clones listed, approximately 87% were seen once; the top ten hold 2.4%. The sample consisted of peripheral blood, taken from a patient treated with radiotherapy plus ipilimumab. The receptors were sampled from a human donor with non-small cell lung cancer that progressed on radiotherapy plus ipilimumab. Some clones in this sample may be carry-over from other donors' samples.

The DNA of the CDR3 is TGTGCCAGCAGCGCCGACAGGGATTATAATTCACCCCTCCACTTT. It yields the protein CASSADRDYNSPLHF. The gene calls are TRBV6-5 and TRBJ1-6; 7 nucleotides line up with TRBD1. CDR1 and CDR2 (germline): MNHEY, SVGAGI. The length of the CDR3 is 15 residues. V shed 6 bases and J 4 bases; nucleotides not matched to a gene: 6.

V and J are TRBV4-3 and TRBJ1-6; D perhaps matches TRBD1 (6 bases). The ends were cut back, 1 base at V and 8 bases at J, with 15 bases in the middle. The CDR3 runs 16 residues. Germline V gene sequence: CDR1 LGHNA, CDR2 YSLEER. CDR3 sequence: CASSQVPGAEYSPLHF. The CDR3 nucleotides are TGCGCCAGCAGCCAAGTACCGGGGGCGGAATATTCACCCCTCCACTTT.

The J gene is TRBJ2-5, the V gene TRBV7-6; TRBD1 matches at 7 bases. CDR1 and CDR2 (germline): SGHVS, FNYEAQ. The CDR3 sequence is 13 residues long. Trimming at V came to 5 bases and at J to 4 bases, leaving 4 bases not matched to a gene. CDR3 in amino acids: CASSRNRGETQYF. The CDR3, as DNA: TGTGCCAGCAGCCGCAACAGGGGAGAGACCCAGTACTTC.

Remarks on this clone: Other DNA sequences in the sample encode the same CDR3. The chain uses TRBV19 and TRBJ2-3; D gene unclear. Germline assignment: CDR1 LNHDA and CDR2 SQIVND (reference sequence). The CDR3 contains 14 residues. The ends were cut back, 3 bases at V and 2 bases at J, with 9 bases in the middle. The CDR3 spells CASSMNRFTDTQYF. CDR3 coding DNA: TGTGCCAGTAGTATGAACAGATTCACAGATACGCAGTATTTT. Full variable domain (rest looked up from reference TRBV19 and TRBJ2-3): DGGITQSPKYLFRKEGQNVTLSCEQNLNHDAMYWYRQDPGQGLRLIYYSQIVNDFQKGDIAEGYSVSREKKESFPLTVTSAQKNPTAFYLCASSMNRFTDTQYFGPGTRLTVL.